What follows describes a single T cell receptor (beta chain). The antigen is unknown. The sample belongs to a study of high-grade serous ovarian cancer treatment subgroups. Study-level points and caveats: Repertoire similarity ranged roughly 0.095 to 0.79 between tumors of one patient. The analyses considered CDR3 and ignored CDR1 and CDR2.

The tumor samples were collected prior to definitive surgery or chemotherapy. Clones were sequenced by immunoSEQ multiplex PCR, and TCRdb holds only the in-frame ones, with some missing. The sample has about 3,300 clones; 75% are singletons. This CDR3 is built from 12 residues. The germline CDR1 and CDR2 sequences are WNHNN and SYGVQD (reference sequence). This sequence originates from a human donor with high-grade serous ovarian cancer. What was sequenced was tumor tissue. This sequence joins TRBV10-1 and TRBJ2-5, with TRBD2 as a possible D gene (6 bases). The J call is uncertain, as TRBJ2-7 better fits the DNA end. CDR3 nucleotides: TGCGCCAGCAGGGAGGGGAACTACGAGCAGTACTTC. This encodes CASREGNYEQYF.